This paragraph covers one T cell receptor beta chain sequence. The antigen is not known. The assay was immunoSEQ multiplex PCR, and TCRdb's table has in-frame clones only and misses some. This table holds approximately 92,000 clones, 91% found once. These data belong to a study of T cell responses to AZD1222 COVID-19 vaccine. Study outcomes and limitations: Among the donors, most were white British and more were female, and clonal diversity was possibly underestimated. Just a handful of AZD1222 recipients were seropositive at baseline. No day 14 peak samples; only post-peak repertoires were characterized. As reported, nearly half of all spike-specific TCRs target variant regions that are unmutated.

The germline CDR1 and CDR2 sequences are MNHEY and SMNVEV (reference sequence). Unmatched junction bases numbered 6, after V lost 6 bases and J lost 9 bases. This CDR3 has 14 amino acids. The receptor was derived from an adult in good health. This chain links TRBV27 with TRBJ1-6; TRBD1 matches 9 bases. This specimen was peripheral blood, taken on day 0 of AZD1222 vaccination. CDR3 in DNA: TGTGCCAGCAGGGTCCCGGGACAGGGTTCACCCCTCCACTTT. The encoded protein is CASRVPGQGSPLHF.